Below, one T cell receptor (beta chain) is given with its context. This entry belongs to a study of blood T cell repertoires in COVID-19. This table comes from immunoSEQ multiplex PCR, and its TCRdb copy is limited to in-frame clones, with some not included. The sample carries 140,000 or so clones, approximately 90% recorded once. There are 14 residues in the CDR3. The germline V and J ends were trimmed by 3 bases and 1 base, with 7 bases remaining between them. CDR1 is MNHEY, CDR2 SVGAGI, per germline. The TCR originated in a human donor with COVID-19, enrolled during active disease. The donor label of this sample is uncertain. The chain couples TRBV6-5 to TRBJ1-3, with D possibly being TRBD1 (5 bases). Material: peripheral blood. The CDR3 bases are TGTGCCAGCAGTTATGGACAATCTGGAAACACCATATATTTT. Protein: CASSYGQSGNTIYF.